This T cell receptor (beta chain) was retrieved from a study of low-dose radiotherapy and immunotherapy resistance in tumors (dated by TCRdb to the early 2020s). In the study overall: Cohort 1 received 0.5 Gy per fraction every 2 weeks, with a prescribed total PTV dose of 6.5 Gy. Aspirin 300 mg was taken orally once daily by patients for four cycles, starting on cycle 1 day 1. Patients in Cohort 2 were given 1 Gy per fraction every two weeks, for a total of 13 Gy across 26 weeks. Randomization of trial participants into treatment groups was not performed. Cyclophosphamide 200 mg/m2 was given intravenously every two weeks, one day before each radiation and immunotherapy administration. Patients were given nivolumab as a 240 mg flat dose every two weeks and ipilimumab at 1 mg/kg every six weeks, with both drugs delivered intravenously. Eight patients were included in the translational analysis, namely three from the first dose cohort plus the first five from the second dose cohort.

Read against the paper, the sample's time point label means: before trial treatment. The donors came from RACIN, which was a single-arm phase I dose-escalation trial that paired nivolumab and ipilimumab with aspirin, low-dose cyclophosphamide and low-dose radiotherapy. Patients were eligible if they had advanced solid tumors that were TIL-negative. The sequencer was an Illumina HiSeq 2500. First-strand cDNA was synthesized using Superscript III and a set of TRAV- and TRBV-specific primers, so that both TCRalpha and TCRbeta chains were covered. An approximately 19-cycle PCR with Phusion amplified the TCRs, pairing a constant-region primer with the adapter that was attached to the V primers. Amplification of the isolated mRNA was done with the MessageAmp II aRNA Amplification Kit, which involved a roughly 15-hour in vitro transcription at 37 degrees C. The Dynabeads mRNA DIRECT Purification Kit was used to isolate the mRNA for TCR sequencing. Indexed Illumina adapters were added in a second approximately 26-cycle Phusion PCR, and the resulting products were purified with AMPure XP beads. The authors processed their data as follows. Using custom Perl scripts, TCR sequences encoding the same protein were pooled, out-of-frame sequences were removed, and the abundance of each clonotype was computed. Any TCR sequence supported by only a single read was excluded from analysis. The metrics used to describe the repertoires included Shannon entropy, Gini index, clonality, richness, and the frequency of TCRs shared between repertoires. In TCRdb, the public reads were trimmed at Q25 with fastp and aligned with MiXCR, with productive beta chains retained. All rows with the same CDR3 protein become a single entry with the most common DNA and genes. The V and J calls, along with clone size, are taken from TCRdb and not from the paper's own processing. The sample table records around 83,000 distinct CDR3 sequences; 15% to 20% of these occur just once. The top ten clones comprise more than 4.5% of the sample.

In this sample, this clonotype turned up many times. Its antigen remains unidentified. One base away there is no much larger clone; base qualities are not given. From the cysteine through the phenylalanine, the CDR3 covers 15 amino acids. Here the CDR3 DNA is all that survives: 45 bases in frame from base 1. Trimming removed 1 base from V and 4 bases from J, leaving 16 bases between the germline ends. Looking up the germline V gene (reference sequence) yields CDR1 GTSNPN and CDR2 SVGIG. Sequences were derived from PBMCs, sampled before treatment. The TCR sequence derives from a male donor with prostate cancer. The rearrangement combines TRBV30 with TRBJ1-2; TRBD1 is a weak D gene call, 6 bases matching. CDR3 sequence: CAWSDRGRSGYGYTF. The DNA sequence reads TGTGCCTGGAGTGACCGGGGGCGCTCCGGCTATGGCTACACCTTC. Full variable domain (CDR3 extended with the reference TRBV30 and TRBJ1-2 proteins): SQTIHQWPATLVQPVGSPLSLECTVEGTSNPNLYWYRQAAGRGLQLLFYSVGIGQISSEVPQNLSASRPQDRQFILSSKKLLLSDSGFYLCAWSDRGRSGYGYTFGSGTRLTVV.